The source of this T cell receptor beta chain is a study of cytomegalovirus exposure and HLA in healthy donors. Study findings and constraints: The likely explanation for a cluster of highly shared sequence variants was sequencing artifact. Accounts indicate the classifier identified cytomegalovirus status with strong specificity and sensitivity.

This clone was seen a few times. Its antigen is unknown. Each donor's status was that of a healthy bone marrow donor. PCR primers comprised 60 Vbeta and 13 Jbeta primers. Repertoires were generated with immunoSEQ multiplex PCR, while TCRdb's copy carries only in-frame clones and drops some. The sample records roughly 100,000 clones, 70% to 80% being singletons. Trimming stripped 7 bases from V and 5 bases from J, with 17 bases between. Per germline, CDR1 MDHEN and CDR2 SYDVKM. The CDR3 loop spans 14 amino acids. This sequence joins TRBV28 and TRBJ1-1; D may be TRBD1 (6 bases). This receptor was obtained from a middle-aged man in good health and CMV-seronegative. Sequencing was carried out using PBMCs. CDR3 DNA sequence: TGTGCCAGCACCAGACCCGGGGGGCCAACTGAAGCTTTCTTT. Protein sequence: CASTRPGGPTEAFF.